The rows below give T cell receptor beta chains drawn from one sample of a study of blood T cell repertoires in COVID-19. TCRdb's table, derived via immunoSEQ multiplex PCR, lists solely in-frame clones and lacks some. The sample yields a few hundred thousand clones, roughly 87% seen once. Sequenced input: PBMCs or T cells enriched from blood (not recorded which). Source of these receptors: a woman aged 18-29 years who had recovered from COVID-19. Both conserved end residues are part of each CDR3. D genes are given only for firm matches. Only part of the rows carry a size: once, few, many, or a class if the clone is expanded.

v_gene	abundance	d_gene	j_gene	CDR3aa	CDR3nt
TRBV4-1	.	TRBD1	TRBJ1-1	CASSPLGQENTEAFF	TGCGCCAGCAGCCCATTGGGACAGGAGAACACTGAAGCTTTCTTT
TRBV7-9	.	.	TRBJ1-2	CASSLAERASANYGYTF	TGTGCCAGCAGCTTAGCTGAACGTGCGTCGGCTAACTATGGCTACACCTTC
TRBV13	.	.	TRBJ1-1	CASSPWGPNTEAFF	TGTGCCAGCAGCCCTTGGGGCCCGAACACTGAAGCTTTCTTT
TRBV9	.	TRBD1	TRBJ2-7	CASSGTGVEQYF	TGTGCCAGCAGCGGAACAGGGGTCGAGCAGTACTTC
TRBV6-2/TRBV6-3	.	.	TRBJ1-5	CASSYSGWTEPQHF	TGTGCCAGCAGTTATTCGGGGTGGACTGAGCCCCAGCATTTT
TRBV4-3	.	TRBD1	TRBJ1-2	CASSQRQDRGYGYTF	TGCGCCAGCAGCCAGAGACAGGACAGGGGCTATGGCTACACCTTC
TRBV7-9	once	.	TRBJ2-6	CASSFPKQTSSGANVLTF	TGTGCCAGCAGCTTTCCGAAACAGACAAGCTCTGGGGCCAACGTCCTGACTTTC
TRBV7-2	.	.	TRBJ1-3	CASSPTVSGNTIYF	TGTGCCAGCAGCCCGACAGTCTCTGGAAACACCATATATTTT
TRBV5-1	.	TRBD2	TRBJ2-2	CASSLGLAGTGELFF	TGCGCCAGCAGCTTGGGACTAGCGGGGACCGGGGAGCTGTTTTTT
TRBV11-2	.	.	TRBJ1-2	CASSLFGRGDYGYTF	TGTGCCAGCAGCTTATTTGGCAGGGGAGACTATGGCTACACCTTC
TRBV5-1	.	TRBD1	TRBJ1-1	CASSFLAGGMNTEAFF	TGCGCCAGCAGCTTCTTAGCAGGGGGAATGAACACTGAAGCTTTCTTT
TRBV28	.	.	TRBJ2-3	CASSPERASTDTQYF	TGTGCCAGCAGCCCAGAGAGGGCTAGCACAGATACGCAGTATTTT
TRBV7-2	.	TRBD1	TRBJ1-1	CASSLVGTGGTEAFF	TGTGCCAGCAGCTTAGTGGGGACAGGGGGCACTGAAGCTTTCTTT
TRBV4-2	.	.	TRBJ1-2	CASSQDPLYLVGGYTF	TGTGCCAGCAGCCAAGATCCCCTATACCTCGTTGGTGGCTACACCTTC
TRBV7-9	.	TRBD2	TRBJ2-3	CASSLAASGRTDTQYF	TGTGCCAGCAGCTTAGCTGCTAGCGGCCGCACAGATACGCAGTATTTT
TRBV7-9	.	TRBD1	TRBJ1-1	CASSPKNGTDF	TGTGCCAGCAGCCCAAAAAACGGGACAGATTTT
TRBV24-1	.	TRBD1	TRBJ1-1	CATTATGESEAFF	TGTGCCACCACCGCGACAGGGGAGAGTGAAGCTTTCTTT
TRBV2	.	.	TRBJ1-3	CASIDGGSGNTIYF	TGTGCCAGCATCGACGGGGGCTCTGGAAACACCATATATTTT
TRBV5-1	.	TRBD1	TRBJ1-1	CASSLGRGKIEAFF	TGCGCCAGCAGCTTGGGCAGGGGGAAGATTGAAGCTTTCTTT
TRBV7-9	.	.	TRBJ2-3	CASSLSDRREITQYF	TGTGCCAGCAGCTTAAGCGATCGGAGAGAGATTACGCAGTATTTT
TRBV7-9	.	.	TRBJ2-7	CASSFGPGYYEQYF	TGTGCCAGCAGCTTTGGTCCAGGCTACTACGAGCAGTACTTC
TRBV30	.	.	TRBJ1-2	CAWSVADLNYGYTF	TGTGCCTGGAGTGTGGCAGATCTTAACTATGGCTACACCTTC
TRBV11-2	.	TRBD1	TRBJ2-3	CASSLAPGRGLDTQYF	TGTGCCAGCAGCTTAGCCCCTGGCAGGGGGCTGGATACGCAGTATTTT
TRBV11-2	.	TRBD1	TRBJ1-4	CASSFSGQWNEKLFF	TGTGCCAGCAGCTTCTCGGGACAGTGGAATGAAAAACTGTTTTTT
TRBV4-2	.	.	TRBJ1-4	CASSQGGGGSNEKLFF	TGTGCCAGCAGCCAAGGGGGCGGGGGTTCTAATGAAAAACTGTTTTTT
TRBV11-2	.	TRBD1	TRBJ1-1	CASSQDRGTEAFF	TGTGCCAGCAGCCAAGACAGGGGCACTGAAGCTTTCTTT
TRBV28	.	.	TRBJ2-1	CASRSLESSYNEQFF	TGTGCCAGCAGGAGCCTGGAGAGTTCCTACAATGAGCAGTTCTTC
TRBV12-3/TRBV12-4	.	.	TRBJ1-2	CASSLLTGRGYTF	TGTGCCAGCAGCCTGCTTACAGGGAGAGGCTACACCTTC
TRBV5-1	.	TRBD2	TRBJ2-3	CASSPGAGVSDTQYF	TGCGCCAGCAGCCCCGGAGCGGGAGTGTCAGATACGCAGTATTTT
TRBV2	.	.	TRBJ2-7	CASSERLGEGFPYEQYF	TGTGCCAGCAGTGAAAGGCTAGGGGAAGGATTCCCTTACGAGCAGTACTTC
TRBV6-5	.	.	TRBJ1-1	CASSYSYEGGVAEAFF	TGTGCCAGCAGTTACTCATATGAGGGTGGAGTGGCTGAAGCTTTCTTT
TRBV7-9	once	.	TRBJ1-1	CASNVGGTEAFF	TGTGCCAGCAACGTGGGGGGCACTGAAGCTTTCTTT
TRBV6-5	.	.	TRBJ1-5	CASRIWLGNQPQHF	TGTGCCAGCAGAATCTGGCTTGGCAATCAGCCCCAGCATTTT
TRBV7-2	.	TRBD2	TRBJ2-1	CASSLAWLAGGPPPNEQFF	TGTGCCAGCAGCTTAGCGTGGCTAGCGGGGGGCCCGCCCCCGAATGAGCAGTTCTTC
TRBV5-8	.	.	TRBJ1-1	CASSLARDSTEAFF	TGTGCCAGCAGCTTGGCGAGAGACAGCACTGAAGCTTTCTTT
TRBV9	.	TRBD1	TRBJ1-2	CASSHPGQNPYGYTF	TGTGCCAGCAGCCACCCGGGACAGAACCCCTATGGCTACACCTTC
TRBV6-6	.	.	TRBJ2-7	CASRGTRGFTYEQYF	TGTGCCAGCAGGGGGACAAGGGGGTTTACCTACGAGCAGTACTTC
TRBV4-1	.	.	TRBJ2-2	CASSQEGARITGELFF	TGCGCCAGCAGCCAAGAAGGGGCTAGAATCACCGGGGAGCTGTTTTTT
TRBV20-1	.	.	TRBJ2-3	CSASAPYGTDTQYF	TGCAGTGCTAGTGCCCCTTATGGCACAGATACGCAGTATTTT
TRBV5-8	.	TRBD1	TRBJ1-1	CASSYGQGEKGAF	TGTGCCAGCAGTTATGGACAGGGGGAAAAGGGGGCATTT
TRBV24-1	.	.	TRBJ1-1	CATRDSAVNTEAFF	TGTGCCACCAGAGACAGTGCCGTGAACACTGAAGCTTTCTTT
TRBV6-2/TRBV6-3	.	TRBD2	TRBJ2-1	CASSYRAQLAGINEQFF	TGTGCCAGCAGTTACCGGGCACAACTAGCGGGGATCAATGAGCAGTTCTTC
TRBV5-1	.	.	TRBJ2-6	CASSLGQGLMTGANVLTF	TGCGCCAGCAGCTTGGGGCAGGGGTTAATGACTGGGGCCAACGTCCTGACTTTC
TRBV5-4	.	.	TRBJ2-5	CASSPGWGRETQYF	TGTGCCAGCAGCCCTGGCTGGGGCCGAGAGACCCAGTACTTC
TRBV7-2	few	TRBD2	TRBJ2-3	CASSRWTSGADTQYF	TGTGCCAGCAGCAGATGGACTAGCGGGGCAGATACGCAGTATTTT
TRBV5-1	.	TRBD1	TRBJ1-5	CASSFGSGGDQPQHF	TGCGCCAGCAGCTTCGGTTCAGGGGGTGATCAGCCCCAGCATTTT
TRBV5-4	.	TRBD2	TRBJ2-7	CASSPDGGGSYEQYF	TGTGCCAGCAGCCCGGACGGGGGGGGCTCCTACGAGCAGTACTTC
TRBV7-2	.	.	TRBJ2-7	CASSSLTASGINIYEQYF	TGTGCCAGCAGCTCGCTAACCGCCTCAGGGATAAATATCTACGAGCAGTACTTC
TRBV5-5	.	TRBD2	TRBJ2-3	CASSGRGGADTQYF	TGTGCCAGCAGCGGGCGGGGGGGCGCCGATACGCAGTATTTT